The clone carrying this TCR beta chain was seen only once. For the second PCR, which ran for about 7 to 11 cycles, a sample-barcoded 5' primer and a J-beta primer mix were used. TCRdb processed the 5' RACE reads anew with MiXCR; each CDR3 protein has one entry. Of about 760,000 distinct CDR3 sequences listed, 25% were seen once; the top ten hold more than 8%. This sample stems from a study of blood T cells in healthy people across ages. The V gene lost 1 base and the J gene lost 8 bases, with 11 bases spanning the gap. This CDR3 has 13 residues. Germline CDR1 reads SGHTA; CDR2 reads FQGNSA. These data were likewise used in another study, on T cells of mothers and their children.

The TCR originated in a boy aged 5-17 years in good health. J is TRBJ1-1 and V is TRBV7-2; D is perhaps TRBD1 (6 bases). The sequenced material came from blood. Here the CDR3 DNA reads TGTGCCAGCAGCTTAGTAGGGCAGGGGGAAGCTTTCTTT. This translates into CASSLVGQGEAFF.